This T cell receptor beta chain was sequenced in a study of T cells in tuberculosis. At the level of the study: In South Africa, adults with active tuberculosis were compared with IGRA-negative and latently infected IGRA-positive adolescents. Notes on the study in general: Active tuberculosis TCR-alpha repertoires lay closer to GMM-specific TCRs than IGRA-negative controls, suggesting clonal expansion. Shorter CDR3-alpha in active tuberculosis partly drove smaller distances.

The table came from immunoSEQ multiplex PCR; TCRdb's copy has only in-frame clones and leaves some out. The sample has about 25,000 clones; around nine tenths are singletons. A word on this clone: Its antigen remains unknown.

The specimen sequenced was PBMCs. This TCR derives from a donor aged 10 to 29 with latent tuberculosis or without tuberculosis infection. Some clones in this sample may be carry-over from other donors' samples.

CDR3 loop: CASSFSLFDGYTF. The CDR3 bases are TGTGCCAGCAGCTTTAGCCTTTTCGATGGCTACACCTTC. The rearrangement links TRBV7-2 to TRBJ1-2, with D unclear. V was pared by 3 bases and J by 6 bases, with 11 bases between. This CDR3 comprises 13 residues. Germline CDR1 and CDR2: SGHTA and FQGNSA.